This T cell receptor beta chain emerged from a study of CD8+ T cells in alopecia areata. Described treatment: oral pan-JAK inhibitor, 5-10 mg twice daily. The authors extracted RNA and reverse transcribed it into cDNA as the sequencing template. TCRdb's table, derived via immunoSEQ multiplex PCR, lists solely in-frame clones and lacks some. The data contain approximately 150,000 clones, approximately 57% of them singletons. Germline V gene lookup returns CDR1 KGHSH and CDR2 LQKENI. The ends were cut back, 3 bases at V and 2 bases at J, with 1 base in the middle. The length of the CDR3 is 11 residues. This clone appeared a few times. Different DNA sequences within this sample yield the same CDR3.

This sample comprised CD4+ T cells sorted from blood, obtained at week 24, from a patient treated with tofacitinib. The source of this sequence is a human donor with alopecia areata. The rearrangement links TRBV18 to TRBJ2-5, with D unclear. The CDR3 reads CASSPQETQYF. The CDR3 DNA sequence: TGTGCCAGCTCACCTCAAGAGACCCAGTACTTC.